The TCR beta chain under discussion was sequenced for a study of T cells in Graves' hyperthyroidism and ophthalmopathy. Template material for amplifying TCR beta CDR3 regions consisted of RNA transcripts. The TCR CDR3 first-round RT-PCR relied on the HTBI primer set. TCRdb re-called the multiplex PCR reads with MiXCR, one entry per CDR3 protein. The data contain hundreds of thousands of distinct CDR3 sequences, less than 45% of them singletons. Germline V CDR1 and CDR2: SGHTA, FQGNSA. The CDR3 is made up of 14 amino acids. As to this clonotype: An end of the junction does not agree with germline; a read error may underlie this.

Sequencing was performed on peripheral blood or thyroid tissue (not recorded which). The chain employs TRBV7-2 and TRBJ1-1; D is unclear. The TCR originated in an adult man with Graves' disease, either hyperthyroidism or ophthalmopathy (not recorded which). The CDR3 DNA is TGTGCCAGCAGCCCCTTCGGTTCAGACACTAAAGCTTTCTTT. Translation gives CASSPFGSDTKAFF.